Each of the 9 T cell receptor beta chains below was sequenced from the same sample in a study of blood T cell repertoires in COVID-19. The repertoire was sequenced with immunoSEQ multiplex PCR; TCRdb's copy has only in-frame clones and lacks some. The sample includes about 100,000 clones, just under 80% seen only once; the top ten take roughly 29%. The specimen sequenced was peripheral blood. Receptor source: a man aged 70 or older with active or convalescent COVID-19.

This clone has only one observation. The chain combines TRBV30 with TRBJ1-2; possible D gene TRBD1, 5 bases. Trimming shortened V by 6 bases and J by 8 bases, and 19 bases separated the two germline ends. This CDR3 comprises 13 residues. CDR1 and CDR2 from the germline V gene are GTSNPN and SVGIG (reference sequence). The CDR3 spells CACLPWGEQGYTF. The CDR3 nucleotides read TGTGCCTGCCTCCCCTGGGGGGAGCAAGGCTACACCTTC. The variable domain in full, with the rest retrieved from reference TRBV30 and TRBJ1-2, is SQTIHQWPATLVQPVGSPLSLECTVEGTSNPNLYWYRQAAGRGLQLLFYSVGIGQISSEVPQNLSASRPQDRQFILSSKKLLLSDSGFYLCACLPWGEQGYTFGSGTRLTVV.

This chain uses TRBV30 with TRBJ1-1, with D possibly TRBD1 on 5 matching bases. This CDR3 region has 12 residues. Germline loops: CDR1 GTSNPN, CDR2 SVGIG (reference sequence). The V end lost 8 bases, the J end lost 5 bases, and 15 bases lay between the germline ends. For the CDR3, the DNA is TGTGCCGGGACCGGAGTGGTGACTGAAGCTTTCTTT. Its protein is CAGTGVVTEAFF. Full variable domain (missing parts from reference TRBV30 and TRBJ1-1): SQTIHQWPATLVQPVGSPLSLECTVEGTSNPNLYWYRQAAGRGLQLLFYSVGIGQISSEVPQNLSASRPQDRQFILSSKKLLLSDSGFYLCAGTGVVTEAFFGQGTRLTVV.

CDR3 DNA sequence: TGTGCCAGCCAAATAGACCAGGGACAATACGAGCAGTACTTC. It is translated as CASQIDQGQYEQYF. The gene calls are TRBV6-5 and TRBJ2-7, with a weak D call TRBD1 (6 bases). V was trimmed by 8 bases and J by 4 bases, leaving 18 bases between them. CDR1 MNHEY and CDR2 SVGAGI come from the germline V gene. CDR3 size: 14 residues.

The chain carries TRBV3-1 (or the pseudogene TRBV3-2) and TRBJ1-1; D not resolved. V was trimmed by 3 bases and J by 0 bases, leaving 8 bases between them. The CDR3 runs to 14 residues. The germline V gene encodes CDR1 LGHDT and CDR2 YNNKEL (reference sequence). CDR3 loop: CASSQGELNTEAFF. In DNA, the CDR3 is TGTGCCAGCAGCCAGGGAGAATTGAACACTGAAGCTTTCTTT.

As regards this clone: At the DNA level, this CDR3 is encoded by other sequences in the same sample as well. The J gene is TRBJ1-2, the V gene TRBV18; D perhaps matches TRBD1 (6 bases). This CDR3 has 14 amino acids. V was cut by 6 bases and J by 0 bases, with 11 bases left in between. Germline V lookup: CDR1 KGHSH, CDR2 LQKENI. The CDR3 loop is CASSLDRANYGYTF. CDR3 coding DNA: TGTGCCAGCTCGTTGGACAGAGCTAACTATGGCTACACCTTC.

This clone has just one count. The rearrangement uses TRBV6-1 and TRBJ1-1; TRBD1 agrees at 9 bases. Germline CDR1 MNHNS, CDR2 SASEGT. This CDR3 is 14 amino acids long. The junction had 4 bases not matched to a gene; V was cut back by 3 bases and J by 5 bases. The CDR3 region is CASSDRDRVTEAFF. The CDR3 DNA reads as TGTGCCAGCAGTGACCGGGACAGGGTTACTGAAGCTTTCTTT.

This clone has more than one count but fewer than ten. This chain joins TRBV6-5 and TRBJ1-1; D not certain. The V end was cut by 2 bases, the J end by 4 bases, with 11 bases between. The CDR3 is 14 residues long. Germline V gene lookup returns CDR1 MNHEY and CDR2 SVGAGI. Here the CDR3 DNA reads TGTGCCAGCAGTTACAAGGGAGAGACCACTGAAGCTTTCTTT. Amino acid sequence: CASSYKGETTEAFF.

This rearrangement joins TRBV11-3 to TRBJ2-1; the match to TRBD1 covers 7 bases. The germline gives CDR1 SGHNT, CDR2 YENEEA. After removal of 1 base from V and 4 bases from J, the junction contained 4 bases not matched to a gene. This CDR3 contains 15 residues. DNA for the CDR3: TGTGCCAGCAGCTTAGTCGCCAGGGGGTACAATGAGCAGTTCTTC. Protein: CASSLVARGYNEQFF.

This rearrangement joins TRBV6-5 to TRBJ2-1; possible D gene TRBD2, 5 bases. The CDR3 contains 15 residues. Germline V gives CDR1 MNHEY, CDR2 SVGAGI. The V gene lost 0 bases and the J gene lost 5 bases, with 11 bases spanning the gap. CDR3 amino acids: CASSYSELGHNEQFF. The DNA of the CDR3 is TGTGCCAGCAGTTACTCAGAACTAGGCCACAATGAGCAGTTCTTC.